Shown below are 11 T cell receptor beta chains from a single sample sequenced in a study of OX40 agonist ivuxolimab in advanced cancers. Libraries were prepared by immunoSEQ multiplex PCR; TCRdb keeps only in-frame clonotypes and omits some of them. The sample holds roughly 64,000 clones, about 89% seen once. This material consisted of CD4+ or CD8+ T cells sorted from blood, taken in a trial of the OX40 agonist ivuxolimab. The receptor set was obtained from an adult with an advanced solid tumor such as melanoma, head and neck, liver or kidney cancer.

This clone was seen a single time. The rearrangement joins TRBV18 to TRBJ2-2; maybe TRBD1 (5 bases). Trimming took 0 bases from V and 1 from J, leaving 9 bases between them. Germline V gives CDR1 KGHSH, CDR2 LQKENI. The CDR3 has 16 residues. The CDR3 sequence is CASSPPQGRNTGELFF. CDR3 DNA: TGTGCCAGCTCACCACCGCAGGGAAGGAACACCGGGGAGCTGTTTTTT. The complete variable domain, with remaining parts taken from reference TRBV18 and TRBJ2-2, reads NAGVMQNPRHLVRRRGQEARLRCSPMKGHSHVYWYRQLPEEGLKFMVYLQKENIIDESGMPKERFSAEFPKEGPSILRIQQVVRGDSAAYFCASSPPQGRNTGELFFGEGSRLTVL.

V is TRBV27 and J is TRBJ1-1; D unresolved. The V end was cut by 7 bases, the J end by 4 bases, with 13 bases between. This CDR3 has 13 residues. The V gene's germline CDR1 is MNHEY and CDR2 SMNVEV (reference sequence). CDR3 coding DNA: TGTGCCAGCAAACTGAGACTGGGCACTGAAGCTTTCTTT. Amino acid sequence: CASKLRLGTEAFF.

The J gene is TRBJ1-2, the V gene TRBV6-1, with 8 bases identical to TRBD1. Trimming took 6 bases from V and 8 from J; bases not matched to a gene: 11. The CDR3 covers 14 residues. Germline V CDR1 and CDR2: MNHNS, SASEGT. CDR3 region: CASSHPGQGRGYTF. The DNA for the CDR3 is TGTGCCAGCAGCCACCCAGGACAGGGAAGAGGCTACACCTTC.

CDR3 region: CASSSLSATGRQPQHF. The CDR3 nucleotides read TGTGCCAGCAGTTCTTTATCCGCGACAGGGCGTCAGCCCCAGCATTTT. The chain joins TRBV6-5 to TRBJ1-5; 7 bases map to TRBD1. The CDR3 runs to 16 residues. CDR1 MNHEY and CDR2 SVGAGI come from the germline V gene. Losses at the gene ends were 4 bases for V and 6 bases for J; bases not matched to a gene: 12.

This rearrangement joins TRBV6-4 to TRBJ2-1; D unclear. Trimming removed 2 bases from V and 2 bases from J, with 19 bases in between. CDR3 length: 18 amino acids. CDR1 is MRHNA, CDR2 SNTAGT, per germline. The CDR3 coding sequence is TGTGCCAGCAGTGACGGATCGATTGGCGGTATGACCTACAATGAGCAGTTCTTC. This gives the protein CASSDGSIGGMTYNEQFF.

The rearrangement joins TRBV2 to TRBJ2-7; 13 bases align to TRBD2. The V segment lost 4 bases and the J segment 5 bases; nucleotides outside the gene matches: 5. This CDR3 has 15 amino acids. Germline V gene sequence: CDR1 SNHLY, CDR2 FYNNEI. DNA of the CDR3: TGTGCCAGCAGTGCACTGGGACTAGCGGGACACGAGCAGTACTTC. This sequence encodes CASSALGLAGHEQYF.

The chain carries TRBV28 and TRBJ1-1; unclear D gene. The CDR3 has 15 amino acids. V was trimmed by 0 bases and J by 5 bases, leaving 13 bases between them. Germline assignment: CDR1 MDHEN and CDR2 SYDVKM. CDR3 nucleotide sequence: TGTGCCAGCAGTTTATGGGAGCCCGGGAGGACTGAAGCTTTCTTT. It encodes CASSLWEPGRTEAFF.

The chain couples TRBV11-1 to TRBJ2-6; D is possibly TRBD1 or TRBD2 (5 bases each). The CDR3 has 18 residues. V was pared by 5 bases and J by 4 bases, with 21 bases between. Germline CDR1 reads SGHAT; CDR2 reads FQDESV (reference sequence). Here the CDR3 reads CASSRSGTRRSGANVLTF. In DNA form, the CDR3 reads TGTGCCAGCAGCCGTTCCGGGACCCGGAGATCCGGGGCCAACGTCCTGACTTTC.

The rearrangement joins TRBV30 to TRBJ2-5, with a possible D match to TRBD2 (5 bases). Between the trimmed V and J ends, which lost 3 bases and 2 bases, there was a span of 10 bases. The CDR3 extends over 13 amino acids. Per the germline V gene, CDR1 is GTSNPN and CDR2 is SVGIG (reference sequence). DNA of the CDR3: TGTGCCTGGAGCGGTAGCGATCAAGAGACCCAGTACTTC. Amino acid sequence: CAWSGSDQETQYF.

V and J are TRBV5-1 and TRBJ1-4; TRBD1 aligns across 9 bases. Germline-derived CDR1 and CDR2 are SGHRS and YFSETQ. The CDR3 covers 14 residues. V gave up 4 bases and J gave up 8 bases; unmatched junction bases: 6. CDR3 protein: CASSLRQGEEKLFF. The CDR3 DNA follows: TGCGCCAGCAGCCTCAGACAGGGGGAGGAAAAACTGTTTTTT.

This chain uses TRBV4-1 with TRBJ2-1, with D possibly matching TRBD1 (5 bases). The CDR3 sequence is 18 residues long. V lost 0 bases, J lost 6 bases, and 21 bases lay in between. Germline V CDR1 and CDR2: MGHRA, YSYEKL. CDR3 sequence reads: CASSQEWGRRFRINEQFF. CDR3 nucleotide sequence: TGCGCCAGCAGCCAAGAGTGGGGCCGGCGGTTCAGAATCAATGAGCAGTTCTTC.